What follows are 13 T cell receptor beta chains derived from one specimen sequenced in a study of T cell changes during pregnancy in multiple sclerosis. The protocol was immunoSEQ multiplex PCR, while the TCRdb copy is restricted to in-frame clones and leaves out a portion. Here the sample spans about 49,000 clones, around 91% being singletons. The sample consisted of peripheral blood, taken after pregnancy. The receptor source for this set is a female donor in good health, enrolled as a control in a pregnancy study.

The chain couples TRBV7-9 to TRBJ2-2, with 8 bases aligning to TRBD1. The CDR3 spans 15 residues. The ends lost 3 bases at V and 6 bases at J; junction bases unmatched: 6. Germline assignment: CDR1 SEHNR and CDR2 FQNEAQ (reference sequence). The CDR3 protein is CASSLAGQGPGELFF. The CDR3 nucleotides read TGTGCCAGCAGCTTGGCCGGACAGGGCCCCGGGGAGCTGTTTTTT.

V is TRBV7-2 and J is TRBJ1-1; 9 positions agree with TRBD1. The V gene end was trimmed by 2 bases and the J gene end by 9 bases; junction bases not matched to a gene: 4. Germline V CDR1 and CDR2: SGHTA, FQGNSA. The CDR3 loop spans 13 amino acids. CDR3 sequence: CASSLTTGGKAFF. Here the CDR3 DNA reads TGTGCCAGCAGCTTAACAACAGGGGGCAAAGCTTTCTTT.

The CDR3 protein is CASSPTGSGYEQYF. Here the CDR3 DNA reads TGCGCCAGCAGCCCTACAGGGAGCGGCTACGAGCAGTACTTC. The V and J genes are TRBV5-1 and TRBJ2-7, with a tentative D call TRBD1 (6 bases). The CDR3 loop spans 14 amino acids. V was clipped by 4 bases and J by 3 bases, with 14 bases between them. CDR1 and CDR2 (germline): SGHRS, YFSETQ.

This rearrangement joins TRBV5-6 to TRBJ1-2; D is undetermined. The CDR3 has 14 residues. The germline CDR1 and CDR2 sequences are SGHDT and YYEEEE. With 4 bases removed from V and 4 bases from J, the gap between germline ends came to 14 bases. The CDR3 is CASSALVGLYGYTF. The DNA for the CDR3 is TGTGCCAGCAGCGCACTAGTCGGCCTCTATGGCTACACCTTC. Full variable domain (rest looked up from reference TRBV5-6 and TRBJ1-2): DAGVTQSPTHLIKTRGQQVTLRCSPKSGHDTVSWYQQALGQGPQFIFQYYEEEERQRGNFPDRFSGHQFPNYSSELNVNALLLGDSALYLCASSALVGLYGYTFGSGTRLTVV.

The chain joins TRBV5-1 to TRBJ2-1, with D possibly being TRBD1 (6 bases). Germline loops: CDR1 SGHRS, CDR2 YFSETQ. The ends were cut back, 4 bases at V and 1 base at J, with 21 bases in the middle. This CDR3 spans 18 amino acids. This CDR3 is CASSGDGTLRGSYNEQFF. CDR3 nucleotides: TGCGCCAGCAGCGGCGATGGGACACTACGCGGTTCCTACAATGAGCAGTTCTTC.

The chain uses TRBV18 and TRBJ1-2, with no clear D. CDR1 and CDR2 from the germline V gene are KGHSH and LQKENI. CDR3 length equals 14 residues. V was pared by 2 bases and J by 2 bases, with 9 bases between. The chain's CDR3 is CASSPVRENYGYTF. DNA of the CDR3: TGTGCCAGCTCACCAGTGAGGGAAAACTATGGCTACACCTTC. The full variable domain, rest sourced from reference TRBV18 and TRBJ1-2, is NAGVMQNPRHLVRRRGQEARLRCSPMKGHSHVYWYRQLPEEGLKFMVYLQKENIIDESGMPKERFSAEFPKEGPSILRIQQVVRGDSAAYFCASSPVRENYGYTFGSGTRLTVV.

A word on this clone: Different DNA sequences within this sample yield the same CDR3. This sequence joins TRBV18 and TRBJ1-1; TRBD1 matches 8 bases. Germline V gene lookup returns CDR1 KGHSH and CDR2 LQKENI. J lost 5 bases, V lost 4 bases, and 6 bases had no gene match. The CDR3 spans 14 residues. CDR3 region: CASSRLQGGTEAFF. The DNA for the CDR3 is TGTGCCAGCTCACGCCTACAGGGGGGGACTGAAGCTTTCTTT.

The rearrangement joins TRBV5-1 to TRBJ1-1, with unresolved D. The length of the CDR3 is 12 residues. In germline, CDR1 is SGHRS, CDR2 YFSETQ. The V end was cut by 5 bases, the J end by 0 bases, with 5 bases between. The CDR3 is CASRLLNTEAFF. The CDR3 DNA sequence: TGCGCCAGCAGGTTATTGAACACTGAAGCTTTCTTT.

This chain joins TRBV4-3 and TRBJ2-3, with 12 positions matching TRBD2. J lost 2 bases, V lost 4 bases, and 4 bases had no gene match. The CDR3 has 16 residues. Germline V CDR1 and CDR2: LGHNA, YSLEER. The CDR3 DNA follows: TGCGCCAGCAGCCGTGGACTAGCGGGGTTCACAGATACGCAGTATTTT. The encoded protein is CASSRGLAGFTDTQYF.

This clone has a single count. In DNA, the CDR3 is TGTGCAAAAACAGGGGGCGATGATGCTGGAAACACCATATATTTT. Its protein product is CAKTGGDDAGNTIYF. The rearrangement joins TRBV19 to TRBJ1-3; 9 nucleotides match TRBD1. The CDR3 length is 15 residues. Germline values: CDR1 LNHDA, CDR2 SQIVND (reference sequence).

This rearrangement joins TRBV2 to TRBJ2-2; 7 bases are a match to TRBD2. With V trimmed by 3 bases and J by 0 bases, 1 base remained unmatched. This CDR3 has 15 residues. Germline values: CDR1 SNHLY, CDR2 FYNNEI. The chain's CDR3 is CASSDGGANTGELFF. Here the CDR3 DNA reads TGTGCCAGCAGTGATGGGGGGGCGAACACCGGGGAGCTGTTTTTT.

The CDR3 sequence is CASTLGGGREVLPQHF. In DNA, the CDR3 is TGTGCCAGCACTTTGGGGGGTGGCAGGGAAGTTCTGCCCCAGCATTTT. The V and J genes are TRBV28 and TRBJ1-5, with a weak D call TRBD1 (5 bases). The CDR3 extends over 16 amino acids. Trimming stripped 7 bases from V and 9 bases from J, with 25 bases between. Germline CDR1 reads MDHEN; CDR2 reads SYDVKM.

The gene calls are TRBV9 and TRBJ1-1; 9 bases align to TRBD1. Losses at the gene ends were 4 bases for V and 4 bases for J; bases not matched to a gene: 8. The CDR3 has 15 amino acids. The germline gives CDR1 SGDLS, CDR2 YYNGEE. The CDR3 protein is CASSPTGGAGTEAFF. CDR3 nucleotide sequence: TGTGCCAGCAGCCCTACAGGGGGCGCGGGCACTGAAGCTTTCTTT.